The sequence of this T cell receptor (beta chain) was determined in a study of blood T cell repertoires in COVID-19. Study information: From the United States, Italy and Spain came samples of acute and convalescent COVID-19. Sample material is recorded as cDNA or gDNA derived from T cells, B-cell-depleted T cells, or PBMCs.

Data came from immunoSEQ multiplex PCR; TCRdb stores just in-frame clones and leaves some out. The sample contains 110,000 to 150,000 clones, about 84% of which appear only once. From germline, CDR1 is SGHTA and CDR2 FQGTGA. The V gene lost 5 bases and the J gene lost 2 bases, with 15 bases spanning the gap. The length of the CDR3 is 15 residues. The chain carries TRBV7-3 and TRBJ1-2; D call uncertain. The receptor was isolated from a woman aged 45-59 years with acute or convalescent COVID-19. Sequenced sample: peripheral blood. The CDR3 region has the DNA TGTGCCAGCAGCCCAGAAGCCGGGTTAAACTATGGCTACACCTTC. Protein: CASSPEAGLNYGYTF.